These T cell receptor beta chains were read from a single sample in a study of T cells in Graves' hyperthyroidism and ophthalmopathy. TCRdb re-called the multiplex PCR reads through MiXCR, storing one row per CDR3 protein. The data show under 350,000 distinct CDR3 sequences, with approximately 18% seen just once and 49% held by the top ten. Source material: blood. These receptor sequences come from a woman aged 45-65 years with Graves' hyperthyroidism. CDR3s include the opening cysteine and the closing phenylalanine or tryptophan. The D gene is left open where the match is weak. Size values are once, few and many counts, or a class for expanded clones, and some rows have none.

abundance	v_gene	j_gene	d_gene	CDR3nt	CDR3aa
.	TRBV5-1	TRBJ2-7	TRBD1	TGCGCCAGCAGCCCTTCGGACAGGGGAGGCTACGAGCAGTACTTC	CASSPSDRGGYEQYF
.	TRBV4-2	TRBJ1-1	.	TGTGCCAGCAGCCCGGTGGAACAATCGTATTATGCTTTCTTT	CASSPVEQSYYAFF
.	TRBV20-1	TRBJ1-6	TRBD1	TGCAGTGCTAGAGAACAGGGGGTTGGCTCCTATAATTCACCCCTCCACTTT	CSAREQGVGSYNSPLHF
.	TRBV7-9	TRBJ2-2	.	TGTGCCATCGGCCGAGGAGCGGGGAACACCGGGGAGCTGTTTTTT	CAIGRGAGNTGELFF
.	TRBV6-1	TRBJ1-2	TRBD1	TGTGCCAGCAGTAGGGGACAGGGGGCCGTGGGCTACACCTTC	CASSRGQGAVGYTF
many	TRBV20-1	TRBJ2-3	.	TGCAGTGCTCTCACGGACGCTAGCACAGATACGCAGTATTTT	CSALTDASTDTQYF
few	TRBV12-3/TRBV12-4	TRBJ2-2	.	TGTGCCAGCCGACAGGATAACACCGGGGAGCTGTTTTTT	CASRQDNTGELFF
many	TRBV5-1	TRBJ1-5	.	TGTGCCAGCAGCTTGGGGCCCAATCAGCCCCAGCATTTT	CASSLGPNQPQHF
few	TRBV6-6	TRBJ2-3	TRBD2	TGTGCCAGCAGTTACACTAGCGGGGGGGCCCGCACAGATACGCAGTATTTT	CASSYTSGGARTDTQYF
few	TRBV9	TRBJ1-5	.	TGTGCCAGCAGCGTAGGGGGGTCGCGCAATCAGCCCCAGCATTTT	CASSVGGSRNQPQHF
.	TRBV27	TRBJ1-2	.	TGTGCCAGCAGTTTAATCCAGGGTTTGGGGATGGGCGGCTACACCTTC	CASSLIQGLGMGGYTF
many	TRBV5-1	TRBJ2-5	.	TGCGCCAGCAGCTCCGGGGCGAGGGAGACCCAGTACTTC	CASSSGARETQYF
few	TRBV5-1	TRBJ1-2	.	TGCGCCAGCAGCTTGGAGAGGTCAGGGACCTATGGCTACACCTTC	CASSLERSGTYGYTF
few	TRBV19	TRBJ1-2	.	TGTGCCAGTACAGGGTCTGGCTATGGCTACACCTTC	CASTGSGYGYTF
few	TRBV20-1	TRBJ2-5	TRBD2	TGCAGTGCTCCCGGGACTAGCGGACAGACCCAGTACTTC	CSAPGTSGQTQYF
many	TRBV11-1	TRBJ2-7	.	TGTGCCAGCAGCCTGGAGGACAGATGGTCCGAGCAGTACTTC	CASSLEDRWSEQYF
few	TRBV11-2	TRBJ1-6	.	TGTGCCAGCAGCTTACAGGGGACCTATAATTCACCCCTCCACTTT	CASSLQGTYNSPLHF
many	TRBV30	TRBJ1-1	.	TGTGCCTGGAGGCGCCAGGGCCTGAACACTGAAGCTTTCTTT	CAWRRQGLNTEAFF
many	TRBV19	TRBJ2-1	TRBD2	TGTGCCAGTAGTTCCCCTGGGCGGGAGTCACGGAGGGAGCAGTTCTTC	CASSSPGRESRREQFF
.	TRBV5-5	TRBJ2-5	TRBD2	TGTGCCAGCAGCACCGAGACTAGCGGGGGGGCGAAGACCCAGTACTTC	CASSTETSGGAKTQYF
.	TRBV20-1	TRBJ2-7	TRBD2	TGCAGTGCTAGTGGTGGCGGGAGAGGGGCCTACGAGCAGTACTTC	CSASGGGRGAYEQYF
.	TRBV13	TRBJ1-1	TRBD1	TGTGCCAGCAGCTTAGGGGGGACAGAAAACACTGAAGCTTTCTTT	CASSLGGTENTEAFF
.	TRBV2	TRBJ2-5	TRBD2	TGTGCCAGCAGTGAAAGGGAGGGTAGCGGGGCGAAAGAGACCCAGTACTTC	CASSEREGSGAKETQYF
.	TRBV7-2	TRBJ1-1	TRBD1	TGTGCCAGCAGCACCCCCGGGACAGGGGCAGCTTTCTTT	CASSTPGTGAAFF
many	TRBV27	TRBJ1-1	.	TGTGCCAGCAGTTTAACGACAGGAGCGGGGACTGAAGCTTTCTTT	CASSLTTGAGTEAFF
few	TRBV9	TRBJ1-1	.	TGTGCCAGCAGCGCGGGACGGTCAAGCACTGAAGCTTTCTTT	CASSAGRSSTEAFF